The T cell receptor (beta chain) under discussion was sequenced for a study of CXCR4 blockade with PD-1 therapy in pancreatic cancer. The protocol was immunoSEQ multiplex PCR, while the TCRdb copy is restricted to in-frame clones and leaves out a portion. The table includes under 5,500 clones, roughly half detected once. This clone was detected once. The CDR3 is 12 residues long. The V and J ends lost 5 bases and 6 bases respectively, with 11 bases between them. Germline CDR1 SQVTM, CDR2 ANQGSEA. This sequence joins TRBV29-1 and TRBJ2-1, with D uncertain. The sample taken for sequencing was tumor tissue. The receptor comes from a human donor with pancreatic ductal adenocarcinoma. CDR3 residues: CSVRRDTNEQFF. The CDR3 coding sequence is TGCAGCGTTAGGCGCGATACCAATGAGCAGTTCTTC.